Following are 11 T cell receptor beta chains from one sample sequenced in a study of CD8 T cells in Susac syndrome. Random hexamers were used to reverse transcribe roughly 0.45 to 1 ug of RNA. TCRdb ran MiXCR on the immunoSEQ multiplex PCR reads and lists one entry per CDR3 protein. The sample contains roughly 150,000 distinct CDR3 sequences, 92% of which appear only once. The specimen sequenced was CD4+ T cells from PBMCs. Source of these receptors: a human donor in good health.

The chain couples TRBV28 to TRBJ1-2; D is ambiguous. CDR1 is MDHEN and CDR2 is SYDVKM in the germline V gene. Trimming pared 7 bases from V and 8 bases from J, leaving 17 bases between. CDR3 size: 13 residues. CDR3 region: CASTPTWGGGYTF. For the CDR3, the DNA is TGTGCCAGCACCCCTACGTGGGGAGGGGGCTACACCTTC.

This clonotype has a single count. The chain couples TRBV20-1 to TRBJ1-1; D not certain. This CDR3 is 13 amino acids long. Deletions cut 1 base from V and 3 bases from J, with 9 bases between. Germline CDR1 is DFQATT and CDR2 is SNEGSKA (reference sequence). The CDR3 loop is CSARGRGYTEAFF. Here the CDR3 DNA reads TGCAGTGCTAGAGGACGAGGTTACACTGAAGCTTTCTTT.

The CDR3 region has the DNA TGTGCCAGCTCACAGGGGTCACATTATGGCTACACCTTC. This encodes CASSQGSHYGYTF. V is TRBV18 and J is TRBJ1-2; TRBD1 might be the D (5 bases). Per the germline V gene, CDR1 is KGHSH and CDR2 is LQKENI. Trimming took 4 bases from V and 5 from J, leaving 11 bases between them. The CDR3 has 13 residues.

The V gene is TRBV5-4, the J gene TRBJ2-3; a weak D match, TRBD1 (6 bases). In germline, CDR1 is SGHNT, CDR2 YYREEE (reference sequence). The CDR3 totals 15 residues. V was trimmed by 0 bases and J by 2 bases, leaving 10 bases between them. In nucleotides, the CDR3 is TGTGCCAGCAGCTTGGCGGCAGGGGCCACAGATACGCAGTATTTT. It codes for CASSLAAGATDTQYF.

This clonotype was counted a single time. This chain joins TRBV11-3 and TRBJ2-7; perhaps D is TRBD1 or TRBD2 (5 bases each). CDR3 size: 12 residues. V was clipped by 5 bases and J by 6 bases, with 11 bases between them. Germline V lookup: CDR1 SGHNT, CDR2 YENEEA. CDR3 region: CASSQEGSEQYF. In nucleotides, the CDR3 is TGTGCCAGCAGCCAAGAGGGGTCCGAGCAGTACTTC.

There are a few counts of this clonotype. V is TRBV7-2 and J is TRBJ2-2; D gene ambiguous. The V end lost 4 bases, the J end lost 3 bases, and 3 bases lay between the germline ends. The CDR3 is 12 residues long. CDR1 and CDR2 from the germline V gene are SGHTA and FQGNSA. The CDR3 loop is CASSSDTGELFF. In nucleotides, the CDR3 is TGTGCCAGCAGCTCTGACACCGGGGAGCTGTTTTTT.

CDR3 loop: CASSPGGAQNYGYTF. The CDR3 DNA is TGCGCCAGCAGCCCGGGGGGCGCGCAAAACTATGGCTACACCTTC. V usage is TRBV5-1 and J usage is TRBJ1-2, with a weak D call TRBD1 (6 bases). Trimming removed 4 bases at V and 2 bases at J, with 15 bases between. This CDR3 has 15 residues. Germline CDR1 reads SGHRS; CDR2 reads YFSETQ.

The chain is built from TRBV2 and TRBJ1-5, with D tentatively TRBD1 (6 bases). Germline-derived CDR1 and CDR2 are SNHLY and FYNNEI. This CDR3 comprises 14 residues. Trimming stripped 4 bases from V and 5 bases from J, with 12 bases between. The CDR3 region has the DNA TGTGCCAGCAGTGTGGTCAGGGGCGATCAGCCCCAGCATTTT. As protein: CASSVVRGDQPQHF.

This chain joins TRBV27 and TRBJ2-2; the D is unclear. Deletions cut 2 bases from V and 0 bases from J, with 10 bases between. The CDR3 is 16 residues long. Looked up from germline, CDR1 is MNHEY and CDR2 is SMNVEV (reference sequence). Here the CDR3 reads CASSLLRLPNTGELFF. The CDR3 region has the DNA TGTGCCAGCAGTTTACTAAGGCTGCCGAACACCGGGGAGCTGTTTTTT.

This chain joins TRBV9 and TRBJ2-7, with 7 bases that match TRBD1. Germline trimming cut 3 bases from V and 0 bases from J; bases unmatched to any gene: 3. Germline loops: CDR1 SGDLS, CDR2 YYNGEE. This CDR3 comprises 14 residues. The CDR3 reads CASSAGTDSYEQYF. CDR3 nucleotide sequence: TGTGCCAGCAGCGCCGGGACAGACTCCTACGAGCAGTACTTC.

V and J are TRBV25-1 and TRBJ2-2; D is ambiguous. Germline loops: CDR1 MGHDK, CDR2 SYGVNS. CDR3 size: 14 residues. Between the trimmed V and J ends, which lost 3 bases and 3 bases, there was a span of 8 bases. In DNA form, the CDR3 reads TGTGCCAGCAGTGAGTCCGCGCACACCGGGGAGCTGTTTTTT. This sequence encodes CASSESAHTGELFF. Complete variable domain (other parts from reference TRBV25-1 and TRBJ2-2): EADIYQTPRYLVIGTGKKITLECSQTMGHDKMYWYQQDPGMELHLIHYSYGVNSTEKGDLSSESTVSRIRTEHFPLTLESARPSHTSQYLCASSESAHTGELFFGEGSRLTVL.